This T cell receptor beta chain was recovered during a study of early T cells in non-severe SARS-CoV-2 infection. This clonotype was counted ten times or more. Per germline, CDR1 SGHNT and CDR2 YYREEE (reference sequence). The CDR3 covers 13 residues. Deletions cut 5 bases from V and 3 bases from J, with 12 bases between. Individual cDNA molecules carried attached unique molecular identifiers. TCRdb itself ran the 5' RACE reads through MiXCR, one entry per CDR3 protein. In the table there are roughly 70,000 distinct CDR3 sequences, around 12% of which are singletons. Sequencing was carried out using whole blood. The V call is TRBV5-4, the J call TRBJ2-7, with TRBD2 as a possible D gene (6 bases). The receptor was isolated from an adult who was a healthcare worker with PCR-confirmed SARS-CoV-2 infection or an uninfected control (not recorded which). CDR3 protein: CASSPGLSYEQYF. The CDR3 DNA reads as TGTGCCAGCAGTCCGGGACTCAGCTACGAGCAGTACTTC. The complete variable domain, with remaining parts taken from reference TRBV5-4 and TRBJ2-7, reads ETGVTQSPTHLIKTRGQQVTLRCSSQSGHNTVSWYQQALGQGPQFIFQYYREEENGRGNFPPRFSGLQFPNYSSELNVNALELDDSALYLCASSPGLSYEQYFGPGTRLTVT.